Listed below are T cell receptor beta chains from one sample, sequenced in a study of graft-versus-host responses after intestinal transplantation. Produced via immunoSEQ multiplex PCR; TCRdb's table is partial and in-frame only. The sample carries under 100,000 clones, 75% to 95% recorded once. The sequencing here drew on PBMCs, taken about 440 days after intestinal transplant. The origin of the receptors is a human patient who received an intestinal transplant, so some T cells may come from the graft donor. Both conserved end residues are part of each CDR3. The order of the fields is J gene, clone size, V gene, D gene, CDR3 DNA, CDR3 protein. D genes are given only for firm matches. Expanded clones are given a class, and other clones once, few, many or no size at all.

j_gene: TRBJ2-7; abundance: once; v_gene: TRBV6-1; d_gene: TRBD2; CDR3nt: TGTGCCAGCAGTGAGGGACTAGCGGGGGGGTACGAGCAGTACTTC; CDR3aa: CASSEGLAGGYEQYF
j_gene: TRBJ2-7; abundance: -; v_gene: TRBV29-1; d_gene: -; CDR3nt: TGCAGCGTAGCCAACGGGGCTGCGTACGAGCAGTACTTC; CDR3aa: CSVANGAAYEQYF
j_gene: TRBJ1-1; abundance: -; v_gene: TRBV15; d_gene: -; CDR3nt: TGTGCCACCGCCTTAGGAGTCGGTTCATACACTGAAGCTTTCTTT; CDR3aa: CATALGVGSYTEAFF
j_gene: TRBJ2-7; abundance: -; v_gene: TRBV5-6; d_gene: -; CDR3nt: TGTGCCAGCAGCTTGAGTCGACTCCTCTACGAGCAGTACTTC; CDR3aa: CASSLSRLLYEQYF
j_gene: TRBJ2-7; abundance: -; v_gene: TRBV27; d_gene: TRBD2; CDR3nt: TGTGCCAGCAAGGCGGGGGGGACCTACGAGCAGTACTTC; CDR3aa: CASKAGGTYEQYF
j_gene: TRBJ2-3; abundance: -; v_gene: TRBV29-1; d_gene: -; CDR3nt: TGCAGCGTTGAGGGCGGGCCGGACGTTGATACGCAGTATTTT; CDR3aa: CSVEGGPDVDTQYF
j_gene: TRBJ1-6; abundance: -; v_gene: TRBV5-1; d_gene: -; CDR3nt: TGCGCCAGCAGCGACTTCGGGTGGCCCCTCCACTTT; CDR3aa: CASSDFGWPLHF
j_gene: TRBJ2-1; abundance: -; v_gene: TRBV19; d_gene: TRBD2; CDR3nt: TGTGCCAGTAGGGATCAGCGGGGTAACTCCTACAATGAGCAGTTCTTC; CDR3aa: CASRDQRGNSYNEQFF
j_gene: TRBJ1-1; abundance: -; v_gene: TRBV18; d_gene: -; CDR3nt: TGTGCCAGCTCACCAGATGGGAACACTGAAGCTTTCTTT; CDR3aa: CASSPDGNTEAFF
j_gene: TRBJ1-5; abundance: -; v_gene: TRBV2; d_gene: TRBD1; CDR3nt: TGTGCCAGCAAACGGACAGGGGAGAGTGGGCAGCCCCAGCATTTT; CDR3aa: CASKRTGESGQPQHF
j_gene: TRBJ2-7; abundance: -; v_gene: TRBV5-1; d_gene: -; CDR3nt: TGCGCCAGCAGCTTGGAGCCTGTCTACGAGCAGTACTTC; CDR3aa: CASSLEPVYEQYF
j_gene: TRBJ2-7; abundance: -; v_gene: TRBV19; d_gene: TRBD1; CDR3nt: TGTGCCAGTAGTCTCCGACAGGGCCTTAGCTCCTACGAGCAGTACTTC; CDR3aa: CASSLRQGLSSYEQYF
j_gene: TRBJ1-5; abundance: -; v_gene: TRBV6-5; d_gene: -; CDR3nt: TGTGCCAGCCTCCGAGACACAGGAGCTCGGCCCCAGCATTTT; CDR3aa: CASLRDTGARPQHF
j_gene: TRBJ2-2; abundance: -; v_gene: TRBV9; d_gene: TRBD1; CDR3nt: TGTGCCAGCAGCGTAGACAGGGGGCATGGGGAGCTGTTTTTT; CDR3aa: CASSVDRGHGELFF
j_gene: TRBJ1-1; abundance: -; v_gene: TRBV7-3; d_gene: -; CDR3nt: TGTGCCAGCAGCTCCACAGGGATGGCGAACACTGAAGCTTTCTTT; CDR3aa: CASSSTGMANTEAFF
j_gene: TRBJ2-3; abundance: -; v_gene: TRBV9; d_gene: TRBD2; CDR3nt: TGTGCCAGCAGCTTACTAGCGGGGGGGCCGACAGATACGCAGTATTTT; CDR3aa: CASSLLAGGPTDTQYF
j_gene: TRBJ2-1; abundance: -; v_gene: TRBV29-1; d_gene: -; CDR3nt: TGCAGCGTTGAAGACAGACTTTACAATGAGCAGTTCTTC; CDR3aa: CSVEDRLYNEQFF
j_gene: TRBJ2-1; abundance: once; v_gene: TRBV4-2; d_gene: TRBD2; CDR3nt: TGTGCCAGCAGCCACCCCGTAGCGGGGGGAGACAATGAGCAGTTCTTC; CDR3aa: CASSHPVAGGDNEQFF
j_gene: TRBJ2-7; abundance: -; v_gene: TRBV5-5; d_gene: TRBD1; CDR3nt: TGTGCCAGCAGCTTGCGGGGTACAGGGGCCTACGAGCAGTACTTC; CDR3aa: CASSLRGTGAYEQYF
j_gene: TRBJ2-7; abundance: few; v_gene: TRBV7-9; d_gene: TRBD1; CDR3nt: TGTGCCAGCAGCTTGTCCTGGACAGGGAGCTCCTACGAGCAGTACTTC; CDR3aa: CASSLSWTGSSYEQYF
j_gene: TRBJ1-2; abundance: -; v_gene: TRBV10-1; d_gene: TRBD1; CDR3nt: TGCGCCAGCAGTGAATCAACAGGGGATGGCTACACCTTC; CDR3aa: CASSESTGDGYTF
j_gene: TRBJ1-6; abundance: -; v_gene: TRBV7-2; d_gene: -; CDR3nt: TGTGCCAGCAGCCGGACGTCGAATAATTCACCCCTCCACTTT; CDR3aa: CASSRTSNNSPLHF
j_gene: TRBJ1-2; abundance: -; v_gene: TRBV28; d_gene: -; CDR3nt: TGTGCCAGCAGCCTTCGAGACAGAAGCTATGGCTACACCTTC; CDR3aa: CASSLRDRSYGYTF
j_gene: TRBJ1-5; abundance: -; v_gene: TRBV7-9; d_gene: -; CDR3nt: TGTGCCAGCAGCTCCCGACAGGACAATCAGCCCCAGCATTTT; CDR3aa: CASSSRQDNQPQHF
j_gene: TRBJ1-5; abundance: -; v_gene: TRBV12-5; d_gene: TRBD1; CDR3nt: TGTGCTAGTGCACAGGGGGCGTTTCAGCCCCAGCATTTT; CDR3aa: CASAQGAFQPQHF
j_gene: TRBJ1-5; abundance: -; v_gene: TRBV11-2; d_gene: TRBD1; CDR3nt: TGTGCCAGCAGCTTGGGGACAGGCCAAAATCAGCCCCAGCATTTT; CDR3aa: CASSLGTGQNQPQHF
j_gene: TRBJ2-7; abundance: -; v_gene: TRBV13; d_gene: TRBD1; CDR3nt: TGTGCCAGCAGCCTTAGGGGGACAGGGCCCAACGAGCAGTACTTC; CDR3aa: CASSLRGTGPNEQYF
j_gene: TRBJ2-2; abundance: -; v_gene: TRBV6-6; d_gene: -; CDR3nt: TGTGCCAGCAGTTACTCCTCAAACACCGGGGAGCTGTTTTTT; CDR3aa: CASSYSSNTGELFF
j_gene: TRBJ1-3; abundance: -; v_gene: TRBV6-5; d_gene: TRBD1; CDR3nt: TGTGCCAGCAGTAGGGACAGGGGAAACACCATATATTTT; CDR3aa: CASSRDRGNTIYF
j_gene: TRBJ1-1; abundance: -; v_gene: TRBV5-1; d_gene: TRBD1; CDR3nt: TGCGCCAGCGGCCGGACAGGGGGATCACACACTGAAGCTTTCTTT; CDR3aa: CASGRTGGSHTEAFF
j_gene: TRBJ2-2; abundance: few; v_gene: TRBV6-4; d_gene: -; CDR3nt: TGTGCCAGCAGCCCTCTCGGGGGAGAGGCCGGGGAGCTGTTTTTT; CDR3aa: CASSPLGGEAGELFF
j_gene: TRBJ2-7; abundance: -; v_gene: TRBV4-2; d_gene: -; CDR3nt: TGTGCCAGCAGCCAGGACAGCGAGCAGTACTTC; CDR3aa: CASSQDSEQYF
j_gene: TRBJ2-5; abundance: -; v_gene: TRBV2; d_gene: -; CDR3nt: TGTGCCAGCAGGGACTGGGCGGAGACCCAGTACTTC; CDR3aa: CASRDWAETQYF
j_gene: TRBJ2-2; abundance: -; v_gene: TRBV10-1; d_gene: -; CDR3nt: TGCGCCAGCAGTGCACTAGTTGGGGCCGGGGAGCTGTTTTTT; CDR3aa: CASSALVGAGELFF
j_gene: TRBJ1-1; abundance: -; v_gene: TRBV2; d_gene: -; CDR3nt: TGTGCCAGCAGTGATTGGGGGGCGCGGACTGAAGCTTTCTTT; CDR3aa: CASSDWGARTEAFF
j_gene: TRBJ2-1; abundance: -; v_gene: TRBV5-1; d_gene: TRBD1; CDR3nt: TGCGCCAGCAGCCAGGACAGGGGGTATGATGAGCAGTTCTTC; CDR3aa: CASSQDRGYDEQFF
j_gene: TRBJ2-2; abundance: -; v_gene: TRBV4-2; d_gene: TRBD2; CDR3nt: TGTGCCAGCAGCCAAGGACTAGCGGGGGTAGATGGGACCGGGGAGCTGTTTTTT; CDR3aa: CASSQGLAGVDGTGELFF
j_gene: TRBJ2-7; abundance: -; v_gene: TRBV7-9; d_gene: -; CDR3nt: TGTGCCAGCAGCACTTTGCTCGGGAACGAGCAGTACTTC; CDR3aa: CASSTLLGNEQYF